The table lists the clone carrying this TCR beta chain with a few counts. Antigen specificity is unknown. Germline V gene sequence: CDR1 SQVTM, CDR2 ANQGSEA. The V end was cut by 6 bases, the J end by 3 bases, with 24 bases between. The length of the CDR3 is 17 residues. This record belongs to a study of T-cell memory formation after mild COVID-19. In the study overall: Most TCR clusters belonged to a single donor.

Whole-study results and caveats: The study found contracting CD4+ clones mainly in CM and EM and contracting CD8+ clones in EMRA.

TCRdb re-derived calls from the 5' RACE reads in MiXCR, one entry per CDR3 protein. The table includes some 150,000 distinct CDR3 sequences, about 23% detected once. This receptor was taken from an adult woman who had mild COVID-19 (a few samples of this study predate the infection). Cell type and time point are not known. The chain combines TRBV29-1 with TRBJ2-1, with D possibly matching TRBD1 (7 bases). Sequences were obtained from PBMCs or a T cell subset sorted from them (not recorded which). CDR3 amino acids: CSVNVLGRGAHYNEQFF. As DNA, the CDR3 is TGCAGCGTCAATGTTCTTGGCAGGGGGGCCCACTACAATGAGCAGTTCTTC.